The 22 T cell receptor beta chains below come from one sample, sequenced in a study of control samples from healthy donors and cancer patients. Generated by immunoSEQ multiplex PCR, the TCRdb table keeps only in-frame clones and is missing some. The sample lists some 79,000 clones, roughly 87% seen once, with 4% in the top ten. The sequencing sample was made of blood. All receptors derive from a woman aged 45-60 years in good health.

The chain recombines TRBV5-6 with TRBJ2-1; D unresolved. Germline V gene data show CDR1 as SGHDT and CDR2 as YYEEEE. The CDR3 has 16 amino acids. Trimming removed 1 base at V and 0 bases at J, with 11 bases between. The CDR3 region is CASSLRSVSSYNEQFF. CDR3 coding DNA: TGTGCCAGCAGCTTGCGGTCGGTATCCTCCTACAATGAGCAGTTCTTC.

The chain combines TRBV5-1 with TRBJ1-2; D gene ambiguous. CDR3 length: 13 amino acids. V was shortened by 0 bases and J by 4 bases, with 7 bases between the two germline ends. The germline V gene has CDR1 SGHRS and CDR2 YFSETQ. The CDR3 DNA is TGCGCCAGCAGCTTGGACAGTTTCTATGGCTACACCTTC. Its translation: CASSLDSFYGYTF.

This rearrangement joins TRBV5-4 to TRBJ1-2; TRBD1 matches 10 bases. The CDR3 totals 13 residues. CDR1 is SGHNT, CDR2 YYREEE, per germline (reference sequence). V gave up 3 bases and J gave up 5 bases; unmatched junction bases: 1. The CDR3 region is CASSWGQGYGYTF. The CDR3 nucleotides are TGTGCCAGCAGCTGGGGACAGGGGTATGGCTACACCTTC.

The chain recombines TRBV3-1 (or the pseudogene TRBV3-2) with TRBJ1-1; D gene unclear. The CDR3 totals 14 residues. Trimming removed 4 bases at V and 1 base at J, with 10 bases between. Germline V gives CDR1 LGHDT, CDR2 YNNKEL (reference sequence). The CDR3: CASSPRSKNTEAFF. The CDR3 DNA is TGTGCCAGCAGCCCCCGAAGCAAGAACACTGAAGCTTTCTTT.

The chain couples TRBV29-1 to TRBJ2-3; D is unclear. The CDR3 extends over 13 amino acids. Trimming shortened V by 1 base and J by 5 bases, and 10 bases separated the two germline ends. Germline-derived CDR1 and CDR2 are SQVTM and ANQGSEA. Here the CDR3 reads CSVEALGRDTQYF. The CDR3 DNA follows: TGCAGCGTTGAAGCTCTCGGGCGAGATACGCAGTATTTT.

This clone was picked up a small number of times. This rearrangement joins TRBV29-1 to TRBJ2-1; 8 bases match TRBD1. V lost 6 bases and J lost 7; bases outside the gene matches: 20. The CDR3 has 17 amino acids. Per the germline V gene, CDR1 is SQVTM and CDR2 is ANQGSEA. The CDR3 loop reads CSVLNETRTGLRNEQFF. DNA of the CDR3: TGCAGCGTCCTAAACGAGACGCGGACAGGGTTGAGGAATGAGCAGTTCTTC.

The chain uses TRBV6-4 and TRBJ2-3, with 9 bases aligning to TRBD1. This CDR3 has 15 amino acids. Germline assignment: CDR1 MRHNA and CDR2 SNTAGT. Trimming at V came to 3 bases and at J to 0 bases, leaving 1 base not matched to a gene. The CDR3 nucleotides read TGTGCCAGCAGTGAAGGACAGGGGAGCACAGATACGCAGTATTTT. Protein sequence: CASSEGQGSTDTQYF.

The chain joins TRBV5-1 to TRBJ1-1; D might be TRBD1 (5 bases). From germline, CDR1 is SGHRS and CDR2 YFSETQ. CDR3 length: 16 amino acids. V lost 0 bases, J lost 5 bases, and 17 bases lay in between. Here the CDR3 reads CASSLVSFLEGTEAFF. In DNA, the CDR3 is TGCGCCAGCAGCTTGGTGAGTTTCCTCGAGGGGACTGAAGCTTTCTTT. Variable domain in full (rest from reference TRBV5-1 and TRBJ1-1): KAGVTQTPRYLIKTRGQQVTLSCSPISGHRSVSWYQQTPGQGLQFLFEYFSETQRNKGNFPGRFSGRQFSNSRSEMNVSTLELGDSALYLCASSLVSFLEGTEAFFGQGTRLTVV.

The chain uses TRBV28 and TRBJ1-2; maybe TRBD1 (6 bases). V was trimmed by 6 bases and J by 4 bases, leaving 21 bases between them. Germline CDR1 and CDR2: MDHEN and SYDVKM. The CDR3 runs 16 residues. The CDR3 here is CASSPSSPDSLYGYTF. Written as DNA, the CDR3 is TGTGCCAGCAGCCCTTCTTCGCCGGACAGCCTCTATGGCTACACCTTC.

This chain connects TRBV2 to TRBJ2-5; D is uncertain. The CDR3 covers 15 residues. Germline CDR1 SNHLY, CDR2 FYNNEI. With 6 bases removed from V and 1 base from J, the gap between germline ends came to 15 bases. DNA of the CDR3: TGTGCCAGCAGAGGCCCTAGATTTCTCCAAGAGACCCAGTACTTC. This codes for CASRGPRFLQETQYF.

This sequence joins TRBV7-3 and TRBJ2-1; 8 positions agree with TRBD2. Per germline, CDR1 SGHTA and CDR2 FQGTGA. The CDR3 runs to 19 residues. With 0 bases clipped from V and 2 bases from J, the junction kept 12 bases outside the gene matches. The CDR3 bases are TGTGCCAGCAGCTTAACGGCCAGAGCGGGAGCCCAGCCCTACAATGAGCAGTTCTTC. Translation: CASSLTARAGAQPYNEQFF.

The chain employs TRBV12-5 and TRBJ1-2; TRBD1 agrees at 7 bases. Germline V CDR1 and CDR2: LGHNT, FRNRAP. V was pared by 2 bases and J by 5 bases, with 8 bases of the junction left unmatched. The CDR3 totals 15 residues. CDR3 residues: CASGLRDRNLYGYTF. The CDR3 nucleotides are TGTGCTAGTGGTTTGAGGGACAGAAACCTTTATGGCTACACCTTC.

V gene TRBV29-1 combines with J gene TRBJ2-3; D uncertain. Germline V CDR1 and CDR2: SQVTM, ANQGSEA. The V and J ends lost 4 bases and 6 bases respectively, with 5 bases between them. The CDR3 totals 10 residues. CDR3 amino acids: CSVVWDTQYF. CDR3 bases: TGCAGCGTTGTATGGGATACGCAGTATTTT.

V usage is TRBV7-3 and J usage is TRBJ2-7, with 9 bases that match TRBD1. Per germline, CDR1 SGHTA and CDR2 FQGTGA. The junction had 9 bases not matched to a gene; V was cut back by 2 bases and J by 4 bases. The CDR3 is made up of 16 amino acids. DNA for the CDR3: TGTGCCAGCAGCTTACACCCGACAGGGGGACGGTACGAGCAGTACTTC. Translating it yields CASSLHPTGGRYEQYF.

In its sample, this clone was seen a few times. The CDR3 sequence is CASSQGGQTDTQYF. CDR3 nucleotides: TGTGCCAGCAGCCAAGGAGGGCAAACAGATACGCAGTATTTT. The V and J genes are TRBV3-1 (or the pseudogene TRBV3-2) and TRBJ2-3; perhaps TRBD2 as D (5 bases). Germline loops: CDR1 LGHDT, CDR2 YNNKEL (reference sequence). The CDR3 loop spans 14 amino acids. V was pared by 1 base and J by 3 bases, with 8 bases between.

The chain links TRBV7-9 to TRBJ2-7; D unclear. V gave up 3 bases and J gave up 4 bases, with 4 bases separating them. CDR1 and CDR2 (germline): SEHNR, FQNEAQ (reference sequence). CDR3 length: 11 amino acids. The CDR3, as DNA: TGTGCCAGCAGCTTCGCGTACGAGCAGTACTTC. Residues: CASSFAYEQYF.

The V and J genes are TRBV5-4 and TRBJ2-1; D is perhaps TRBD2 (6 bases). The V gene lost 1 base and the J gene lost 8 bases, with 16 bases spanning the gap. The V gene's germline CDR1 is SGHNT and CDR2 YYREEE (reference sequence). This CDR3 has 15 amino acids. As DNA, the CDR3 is TGTGCCAGCAGCTTGAGGGGAGGCCGTAGGGATGAGCAGTTCTTC. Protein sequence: CASSLRGGRRDEQFF. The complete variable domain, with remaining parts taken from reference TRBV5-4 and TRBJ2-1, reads ETGVTQSPTHLIKTRGQQVTLRCSSQSGHNTVSWYQQALGQGPQFIFQYYREEENGRGNFPPRFSGLQFPNYSSELNVNALELDDSALYLCASSLRGGRRDEQFFGPGTRLTVL.

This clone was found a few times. The CDR3 here is CAVRDGNSYEQYF. The CDR3, as DNA: TGTGCCGTCCGGGACGGCAACTCCTACGAGCAGTACTTC. The rearrangement uses TRBV3-1 (or the pseudogene TRBV3-2) and TRBJ2-7; D is perhaps TRBD1 or TRBD2 (5 bases each). V gave up 11 bases and J gave up 0 bases, with 14 bases separating them. CDR3 length equals 13 residues. Germline V gene lookup returns CDR1 LGHDT and CDR2 YNNKEL (reference sequence).

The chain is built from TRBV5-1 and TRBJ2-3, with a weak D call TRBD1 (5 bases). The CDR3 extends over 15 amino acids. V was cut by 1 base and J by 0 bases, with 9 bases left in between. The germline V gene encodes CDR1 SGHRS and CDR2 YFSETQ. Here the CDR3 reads CASSLKTASTDTQYF. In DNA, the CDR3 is TGCGCCAGCAGCTTGAAGACAGCTAGCACAGATACGCAGTATTTT. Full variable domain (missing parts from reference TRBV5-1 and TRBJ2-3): KAGVTQTPRYLIKTRGQQVTLSCSPISGHRSVSWYQQTPGQGLQFLFEYFSETQRNKGNFPGRFSGRQFSNSRSEMNVSTLELGDSALYLCASSLKTASTDTQYFGPGTRLTVL.

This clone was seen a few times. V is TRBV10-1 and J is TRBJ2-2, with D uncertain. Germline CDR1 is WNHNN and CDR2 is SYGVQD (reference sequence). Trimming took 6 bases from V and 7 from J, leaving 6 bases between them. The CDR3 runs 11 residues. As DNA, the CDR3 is TGCGCCAGCAGCGTGATCGGGGAGCTGTTTTTT. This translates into CASSVIGELFF.

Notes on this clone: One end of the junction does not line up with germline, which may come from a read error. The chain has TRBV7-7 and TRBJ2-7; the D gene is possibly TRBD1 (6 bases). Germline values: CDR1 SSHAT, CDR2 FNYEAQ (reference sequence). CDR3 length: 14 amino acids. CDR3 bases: TGTGCTAGCAGCCCCGACAGGCTCGGGGACGAGCAGTACTTC. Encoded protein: CASSPDRLGDEQYF.

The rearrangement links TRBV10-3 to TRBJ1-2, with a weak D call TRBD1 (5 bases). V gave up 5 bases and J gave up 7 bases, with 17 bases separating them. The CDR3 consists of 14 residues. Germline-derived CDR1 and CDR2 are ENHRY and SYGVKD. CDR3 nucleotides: TGTGCCATCAGTCAAACGGGACCGGCGGGTGGCTACACCTTC. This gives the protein CAISQTGPAGGYTF.